A single sample is the source of the 10 T cell receptor beta chains below, sequenced in a study of T cell changes during pregnancy in multiple sclerosis. Only in-frame clones appear in the TCRdb table, and some are missing; sequencing was by immunoSEQ multiplex PCR. The table has roughly 75,000 clones, roughly 91% seen once; the top ten hold just over 2.5%. The source was peripheral blood, collected after pregnancy. All receptors come from a female donor in good health, enrolled as a control in a pregnancy study.

The rearrangement joins TRBV13 to TRBJ2-7, with TRBD1 matching over 8 bases. This CDR3 is built from 15 residues. Germline V gene lookup returns CDR1 PRHDT and CDR2 FYEKMQ (reference sequence). V dropped 4 bases and J dropped 5; count of bases not matched to a gene: 10. The CDR3 here is CASSSATGVPHEQYF. The CDR3 DNA is TGTGCCAGCAGCTCAGCGACAGGGGTCCCCCACGAGCAGTACTTC.

The chain combines TRBV2 with TRBJ2-3, with D tentatively TRBD2 (5 bases). Germline CDR1 SNHLY, CDR2 FYNNEI. The V gene lost 8 bases and the J gene lost 0 bases, with 15 bases spanning the gap. This CDR3 contains 15 residues. CDR3 residues: CASRGRSDSTDTQYF. The DNA of the CDR3 is TGTGCCAGCCGGGGTAGGTCGGATAGCACAGATACGCAGTATTTT.

The V and J genes are TRBV6-5 and TRBJ2-5; 8 bases fit TRBD2. J gave up 5 bases and V 7 bases, and 9 bases lay outside the gene matches. The CDR3 has 14 amino acids. CDR1 is MNHEY, CDR2 SVGAGI, per germline. The CDR3 DNA sequence: TGTGCCAGCAAACCAGCGGGGGCGAGTGAGACCCAGTACTTC. It yields the protein CASKPAGASETQYF.

This clone has just one count. This rearrangement joins TRBV7-9 to TRBJ2-3; D is possibly TRBD2 (6 bases). The CDR3 contains 14 residues. V was clipped by 1 base and J by 1 base, with 6 bases between them. Germline V lookup: CDR1 SEHNR, CDR2 FQNEAQ (reference sequence). CDR3 protein: CASSLERGTDTQYF. CDR3 nucleotides: TGTGCCAGCAGCTTAGAGCGGGGCACAGATACGCAGTATTTT.

The CDR3 reads CASTPVCEQYF. The DNA for the CDR3 is TGTGCCAGCACCCCCGTCTGCGAGCAGTACTTC. The chain employs TRBV27 and TRBJ2-7, with no clear D. The CDR3 extends over 11 amino acids. Germline CDR1 and CDR2: MNHEY and SMNVEV (reference sequence). V was clipped by 7 bases and J by 6 bases, with 10 bases between them.

This chain joins TRBV18 and TRBJ1-4; D remains ambiguous. This CDR3 comprises 15 residues. Germline-derived CDR1 and CDR2 are KGHSH and LQKENI. The ends were cut back, 3 bases at V and 4 bases at J, with 12 bases in the middle. This CDR3 reads CASSPRVGDNEKLFF. The DNA for the CDR3 is TGTGCCAGCTCACCCCGGGTCGGGGATAATGAAAAACTGTTTTTT.

The rearrangement uses TRBV15 and TRBJ2-1; 12 bases match TRBD2. Germline V CDR1 and CDR2: LNHNV, YYDKDF (reference sequence). The V gene end was trimmed by 3 bases and the J gene end by 6 bases; junction bases not matched to a gene: 9. The CDR3 is made up of 17 amino acids. The CDR3 spells CATSRTPGTSGSNEQFF. As DNA, the CDR3 is TGTGCCACCAGCAGGACTCCCGGGACTAGCGGGTCCAATGAGCAGTTCTTC.

The gene calls are TRBV6-5 and TRBJ1-5; no clear D. V was pared by 5 bases and J by 5 bases, with 13 bases between. CDR3 length: 14 amino acids. Germline-derived CDR1 and CDR2 are MNHEY and SVGAGI. The CDR3 DNA reads as TGTGCCAGCAGTAAGAACCGCGGGGATCAGCCCCAGCATTTT. Protein sequence: CASSKNRGDQPQHF.

The V gene is TRBV6-1, the J gene TRBJ1-4, with 8 bases identical to TRBD1. Trimming at V came to 7 bases and at J to 7 bases, leaving 8 bases not matched to a gene. The germline V gene encodes CDR1 MNHNS and CDR2 SASEGT. The CDR3 runs 14 residues. The DNA for the CDR3 is TGTGCCAGCATGCAGGGGGCAGGCGGTGAAAAACTGTTTTTT. Translating it yields CASMQGAGGEKLFF.

The V gene is TRBV5-1, the J gene TRBJ2-3; 7 positions agree with TRBD1. V shed 5 bases and J 7 bases; nucleotides not matched to a gene: 13. Germline values: CDR1 SGHRS, CDR2 YFSETQ. The CDR3 runs 15 residues. The CDR3 here is CASRAAGGDENTQYF. In DNA, the CDR3 is TGCGCCAGCAGGGCGGCAGGGGGTGATGAGAATACGCAGTATTTT.